This T cell receptor beta chain was retrieved from a study of shared clonotypes between healthy human individuals. Profiled with immunoSEQ multiplex PCR; TCRdb holds only in-frame clones, not every one. The data hold about 2.4 million clones, with 90% to 95% observed a single time. CDR1 and CDR2 (germline): SGDLS, YYNGEE. The V gene lost 0 bases and the J gene lost 5 bases, with 16 bases spanning the gap. The length of the CDR3 is 16 residues. This chain connects TRBV9 to TRBJ2-3; D assignment may be TRBD1 or TRBD2 (5 bases each). Sequencing used naive CD4+ T cells from PBMCs. Noted subset: CD45RA+ positively selected. This receptor was identified in a man younger than 30 in good health. Some clones in this sample may be carry-over from other donors' samples. The CDR3 spells CASSVVEGPPRDTQYF. In nucleotides, the CDR3 is TGTGCCAGCAGCGTAGTAGAGGGGCCCCCCCGAGATACGCAGTATTTT.